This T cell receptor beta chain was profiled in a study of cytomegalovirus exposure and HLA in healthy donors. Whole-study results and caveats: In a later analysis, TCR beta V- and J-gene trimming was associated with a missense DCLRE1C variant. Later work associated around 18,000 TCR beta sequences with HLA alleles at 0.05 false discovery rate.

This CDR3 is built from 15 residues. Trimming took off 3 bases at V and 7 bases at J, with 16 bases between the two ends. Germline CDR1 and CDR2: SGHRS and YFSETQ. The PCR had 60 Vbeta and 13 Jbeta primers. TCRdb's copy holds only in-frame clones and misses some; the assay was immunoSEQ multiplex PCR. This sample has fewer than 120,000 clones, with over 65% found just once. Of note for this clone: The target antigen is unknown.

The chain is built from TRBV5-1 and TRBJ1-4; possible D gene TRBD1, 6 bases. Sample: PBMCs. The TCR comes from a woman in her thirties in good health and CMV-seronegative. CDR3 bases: TGCGCCAGCAGCTCCACAGGGTATGTTAGTGAAAAACTGTTTTTT. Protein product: CASSSTGYVSEKLFF.